This TCR beta chain emerged from a study of blood T cell repertoires in COVID-19. Across the study: The United States, Italy and Spain were the sources of the acute and convalescent COVID-19 samples. Sources were T cells, B-cell-depleted T cells, or PBMCs; the material itself was cDNA or gDNA.

V was clipped by 4 bases and J by 2 bases, with 12 bases between them. This CDR3 is 14 amino acids long. Per the germline V gene, CDR1 is SGHDN and CDR2 is FVKESK. How the authors handled the data: Scientists estimated how many nucleated cells there were by amplifying reference gene primers. The assay was immunoSEQ multiplex PCR, and TCRdb's table has in-frame clones only and misses some. The V and J calls and clone size were taken over from that table, and D and trimming were inferred from the DNA. Altogether more than 70,000 clones are present, roughly 87% being singletons, with the ten largest covering approximately 3.9%.

This TCR came from a man aged 55 to 70 with acute or convalescent COVID-19. The V gene is TRBV14, the J gene TRBJ2-7; a weak D match, TRBD2 (6 bases). Sequences were obtained from peripheral blood. The CDR3 loop is CASSRDWSPYEQYF. The CDR3 DNA sequence: TGTGCCAGCAGCCGGGACTGGTCTCCCTACGAGCAGTACTTC.